This entry lists 27 T cell receptor beta chains sequenced from one sample in a study of blood T cell repertoires in COVID-19. Assay: immunoSEQ multiplex PCR; the TCRdb copy retains only in-frame clones and omits some. There are 120,000 to 150,000 clones in the sample; roughly four fifths occur only once, and approximately 9.5% lies in the top ten. Sample: peripheral blood. These receptor sequences come from a woman of 80 years or more in a cohort sampled during active or convalescent COVID-19.

This clone was found a few times. V and J are TRBV7-8 and TRBJ1-6, with 9 bases fitting TRBD1. J lost 13 bases, V lost 1 base, and 11 bases had no gene match. The length of the CDR3 is 16 residues. Per germline, CDR1 SGHVS and CDR2 FQNEAQ. The CDR3 is CASSLVVGTGTLPLHF. In DNA form, the CDR3 reads TGTGCCAGCAGCTTAGTGGTAGGGACAGGGACGCTTCCCCTCCACTTT.

The gene calls are TRBV19 and TRBJ2-7, with 10 bases fitting TRBD1. V was pared by 5 bases and J by 2 bases, with 3 bases of the junction left unmatched. The germline gives CDR1 LNHDA, CDR2 SQIVND (reference sequence). The CDR3 is made up of 14 amino acids. The CDR3 region has the DNA TGTGCCAGTAGTGGGGACAGGGGTCCCTACGAGCAGTACTTC. The encoded protein is CASSGDRGPYEQYF.

CDR3 DNA: TGTGCCACCAGTGATCCCCCCCCTCGTGAGACCCAGTACTTC. It translates to CATSDPPPRETQYF. The rearrangement joins TRBV24-1 to TRBJ2-5; D gene ambiguous. CDR1 and CDR2 from the germline V gene are KGHDR and SFDVKD. The CDR3 sequence is 14 residues long. Trimming stripped 3 bases from V and 5 bases from J, with 12 bases between.

V and J are TRBV5-1 and TRBJ2-7, with D uncertain. The CDR3 is 13 residues long. Deletions cut 3 bases from V and 2 bases from J, with 9 bases between. Germline CDR1 SGHRS, CDR2 YFSETQ. The CDR3 spells CASSSDNTYEQYF. The CDR3 DNA sequence: TGCGCCAGCAGCTCCGACAATACCTACGAGCAGTACTTC.

This chain uses TRBV5-1 with TRBJ1-1; 7 bases align to TRBD1. The V and J ends lost 0 bases and 7 bases, in that order; junction bases with no gene match: 6. CDR1 is SGHRS, CDR2 YFSETQ, per germline. The CDR3 runs to 14 residues. The CDR3, as DNA: TGCGCCAGCAGCTTGGTCAGGGGGAGCAGTGAAGCTTTCTTT. Translation gives CASSLVRGSSEAFF.

J is TRBJ2-3 and V is TRBV12-3 or TRBV12-4; D uncertain. V lost 6 bases and J 3 bases, leaving 7 bases between the germline ends. There are 12 residues in the CDR3. CDR3 sequence reads: CASRGLTDTQYF. In nucleotides, the CDR3 is TGTGCCAGCAGGGGCCTTACAGATACGCAGTATTTT.

The rearrangement links TRBV6-1 to TRBJ1-1; no reliable D call. CDR3 length equals 11 residues. V was trimmed by 3 bases and J by 5 bases, leaving 4 bases between them. Germline CDR1 MNHNS, CDR2 SASEGT. The CDR3: CASSERTEAFF. CDR3 DNA sequence: TGTGCCAGCAGTGAGAGGACTGAAGCTTTCTTT.

The V gene is TRBV21-1, the J gene TRBJ2-2; the table assigns TRBD1, which was not confirmed against the DNA. TRBV21-1 is tagged as a pseudogene. The CDR3 is made up of 15 amino acids. CDR3 sequence reads: CASSRWGTITGELFF. In DNA, the CDR3 is TGTGCCAGCAGCCGGTGGGGCACGATTACCGGGGAGCTGTTTTTT.

The J gene is TRBJ2-1, the V gene TRBV5-5; a weak D match, TRBD1 (6 bases). From germline, CDR1 is SGHKS and CDR2 YYEKEE (reference sequence). V lost 6 bases to trimming and J lost 4 bases, with 11 bases between them. This CDR3 has 13 amino acids. The CDR3 bases are TGTGCCAGCAACTCAGGGGATTACAATGAGCAGTTCTTC. Amino acids: CASNSGDYNEQFF.

The chain carries TRBV28 and TRBJ2-4, with a possible D match to TRBD2 (7 bases). The CDR3 covers 15 residues. V was shortened by 5 bases and J by 8 bases, with 19 bases between the two germline ends. Per the germline V gene, CDR1 is MDHEN and CDR2 is SYDVKM. The CDR3 DNA is TGTGCCAGCAGTGGGGGGGGCTCAAGAATGGACATTCAGTACTTC. Translation: CASSGGGSRMDIQYF.

The chain is built from TRBV28 and TRBJ2-1; 7 bases map to TRBD2. The CDR3 sequence is 16 residues long. Germline V gene sequence: CDR1 MDHEN, CDR2 SYDVKM. Trimming removed 6 bases from V and 3 bases from J; junction bases left unmatched: 11. The CDR3 spells CASSAAGLRGYNEQFF. The CDR3 DNA is TGTGCCAGCAGCGCCGCGGGACTAAGGGGCTACAATGAGCAGTTCTTC.

V usage is TRBV6-5 and J usage is TRBJ2-7; the D gene is possibly TRBD1 (5 bases). In germline, CDR1 is MNHEY, CDR2 SVGAGI. V lost 4 bases and J 2 bases, leaving 18 bases between the germline ends. The CDR3 has 16 residues. Written as DNA, the CDR3 is TGTGCCAGCAGTTCGCGACAGCCCAGTTTCACCTACGAGCAGTACTTC. It codes for CASSSRQPSFTYEQYF.

This sequence joins TRBV19 and TRBJ1-1; maybe TRBD1 (6 bases). V lost 0 bases, J lost 1 base, and 9 bases lay in between. The CDR3 length is 15 residues. Per germline, CDR1 LNHDA and CDR2 SQIVND (reference sequence). DNA of the CDR3: TGTGCCAGTAGTATAGATCGGGGGGCGAACACTGAAGCTTTCTTT. Its translation is CASSIDRGANTEAFF.

This clone has just one count. This chain connects TRBV24-1 to TRBJ1-2; no reliable D call. With 3 bases removed from V and 4 bases from J, the gap between germline ends came to 11 bases. Germline CDR1 is KGHDR and CDR2 is SFDVKD. The CDR3 contains 14 residues. This chain's CDR3 is CATSDPGVSYGYTF. The CDR3 DNA reads TGTGCCACCAGTGATCCCGGGGTTTCCTATGGCTACACCTTC.

The chain links TRBV18 to TRBJ1-2, with TRBD1 identical over 8 bases. Germline V CDR1 and CDR2: KGHSH, LQKENI. The CDR3 spans 15 residues. V dropped 9 bases and J dropped 0; count of bases not matched to a gene: 9. The CDR3 sequence is CASRQGAAANYGYTF. For the CDR3, the DNA is TGTGCCAGTCGCCAGGGGGCAGCGGCTAACTATGGCTACACCTTC.

The chain links TRBV7-9 to TRBJ1-3, with D uncertain. The CDR3 runs 16 residues. Germline CDR1 reads SEHNR; CDR2 reads FQNEAQ (reference sequence). V shed 4 bases and J shed 0 bases, with 13 bases lying between them. The CDR3 spells CASSSIRSFSGNTIYF. The DNA of the CDR3 is TGTGCCAGCAGCTCGATAAGGAGCTTCTCTGGAAACACCATATATTTT.

This chain connects TRBV19 to TRBJ1-2; TRBD1 aligns across 8 bases. The CDR3 is 14 amino acids. Unmatched junction bases numbered 5, after V lost 4 bases and J lost 4 bases. Germline lookup yields CDR1 LNHDA and CDR2 SQIVND (reference sequence). As DNA, the CDR3 is TGTGCCAGTAGTAGCCGGGACAGGCCCTATGGCTACACCTTC. Its translation is CASSSRDRPYGYTF.

The chain combines TRBV28 with TRBJ1-2; D might be TRBD1 (6 bases). Trimming removed 2 bases at V and 2 bases at J, with 15 bases between. From germline, CDR1 is MDHEN and CDR2 SYDVKM. This CDR3 has 16 residues. This CDR3 is CASSLRGGKGNYGYTF. As DNA, the CDR3 is TGTGCCAGCAGTTTAAGGGGGGGTAAGGGAAACTATGGCTACACCTTC.

This clone was counted only a few times. This rearrangement joins TRBV7-8 to TRBJ1-1; no reliable D call. CDR3 length: 13 amino acids. Between the trimmed V and J ends, which lost 0 bases and 1 base, there was a span of 3 bases. Germline CDR1 and CDR2: SGHVS and FQNEAQ. CDR3 protein: CASSLARNTEAFF. In DNA form, the CDR3 reads TGTGCCAGCAGCTTAGCTAGGAACACTGAAGCTTTCTTT. The variable domain in full, completed from reference TRBV7-8 and TRBJ1-1, reads GAGVSQSPRYKVAKRGQDVALRCDPISGHVSLFWYQQALGQGPEFLTYFQNEAQLDKSGLPSDRFFAERPEGSVSTLKIQRTQQEDSAVYLCASSLARNTEAFFGQGTRLTVV.

The V call is TRBV19, the J call TRBJ2-6; the match to TRBD1 covers 9 bases. The CDR3 runs to 19 residues. Germline-derived CDR1 and CDR2 are LNHDA and SQIVND (reference sequence). The chain's CDR3 is CASKGPGDRVHSGANVLTF. The CDR3, as DNA: TGTGCTTCAAAAGGACCCGGGGACAGGGTTCACTCTGGGGCCAACGTCCTGACTTTC.

This clone was recorded at least ten times. The chain joins TRBV30 to TRBJ1-2; D unclear. Germline-derived CDR1 and CDR2 are GTSNPN and SVGIG (reference sequence). CDR3 length: 13 amino acids. Trimming removed 1 base from V and 7 bases from J, with 13 bases in between. As DNA, the CDR3 is TGTGCCTGGAGTGGTGGAGGGTTTGGTGGCTACACCTTC. Its translation is CAWSGGGFGGYTF. Full variable domain (rest looked up from reference TRBV30 and TRBJ1-2): SQTIHQWPATLVQPVGSPLSLECTVEGTSNPNLYWYRQAAGRGLQLLFYSVGIGQISSEVPQNLSASRPQDRQFILSSKKLLLSDSGFYLCAWSGGGFGGYTFGSGTRLTVV.

The rearrangement links TRBV19 to TRBJ1-1; D is ambiguous. CDR3 length: 14 residues. Germline-derived CDR1 and CDR2 are LNHDA and SQIVND (reference sequence). V dropped 7 bases and J dropped 1 base, with 13 bases sitting between them. CDR3 protein: CASMVGAGNTEAFF. For the CDR3, the DNA is TGTGCCAGTATGGTGGGAGCGGGGAACACTGAAGCTTTCTTT.

CDR3 coding DNA: TGTGCCAGCAGCTTTTTGGGACTTTCAAACACCGGGGAGCTGTTTTTT. Its protein product is CASSFLGLSNTGELFF. The chain uses TRBV7-8 and TRBJ2-2, with a tentative D call TRBD2 (6 bases). This CDR3 spans 16 amino acids. CDR1 is SGHVS and CDR2 is FQNEAQ in the germline V gene. V was clipped by 3 bases and J by 2 bases, with 13 bases between them.

The chain carries TRBV6-6 and TRBJ1-4, with TRBD1 matching 9 bases. With 6 bases clipped from V and 7 bases from J, the junction kept 9 bases outside the gene matches. The CDR3 consists of 15 residues. CDR1 and CDR2 (germline): MNHNY, SVGAGI (reference sequence). The CDR3 loop is CASSRETGGVEKLFF. The CDR3 nucleotides read TGTGCCAGCAGCCGAGAGACAGGGGGTGTTGAAAAACTGTTTTTT.

The chain joins TRBV5-1 to TRBJ1-2; 7 nucleotides line up with TRBD1. This CDR3 contains 16 residues. J was trimmed by 3 bases and V by 1 base; bases with no gene match: 9. CDR1 is SGHRS and CDR2 is YFSETQ in the germline V gene. The CDR3 sequence is CASSLKPGDSHYGYTF. The DNA of the CDR3 is TGCGCCAGCAGCTTGAAGCCCGGGGACAGTCACTATGGCTACACCTTC. Drawing the rest from reference TRBV5-1 and TRBJ1-2, the complete variable domain is KAGVTQTPRYLIKTRGQQVTLSCSPISGHRSVSWYQQTPGQGLQFLFEYFSETQRNKGNFPGRFSGRQFSNSRSEMNVSTLELGDSALYLCASSLKPGDSHYGYTFGSGTRLTVV.

This sequence joins TRBV5-4 and TRBJ2-2; 8 bases are a match to TRBD1. Trimming removed 4 bases from V and 6 bases from J; junction bases left unmatched: 11. The CDR3 covers 16 residues. The V gene's germline CDR1 is SGHNT and CDR2 YYREEE (reference sequence). The CDR3: CASSRDLDREAGELFF. CDR3 DNA: TGTGCCAGCAGCCGCGATCTGGACAGGGAGGCCGGGGAGCTGTTTTTT.

V gene TRBV7-3 combines with J gene TRBJ2-3, with D uncertain. V shed 3 bases and J shed 2 bases, with 12 bases lying between them. The length of the CDR3 is 15 residues. The germline V gene has CDR1 SGHTA and CDR2 FQGTGA. CDR3 in DNA: TGTGCCAGCAGCTTCAATGGAGCCCCCACAGATACGCAGTATTTT. Translated: CASSFNGAPTDTQYF.